This is a list of T cell receptor beta chains from one sample in a study of OX40 agonist ivuxolimab in advanced cancers. Method: immunoSEQ multiplex PCR; TCRdb's copy keeps in-frame clones and lacks some. The sample includes 90,000 to 130,000 clones, around 93% of them seen just once. The material was CD4+ or CD8+ T cells sorted from blood, obtained in a trial of the OX40 agonist ivuxolimab. These receptors originate from an adult with an advanced solid tumor such as melanoma, head and neck, liver or kidney cancer. Each CDR3 is given with its conserved first and last residue. The order of the fields is clone size, V gene, J gene, D gene, CDR3 DNA, CDR3 protein. A D gene is named only where the DNA matches it firmly. Only some rows state a clone size, as once, few, many or a class for expanded clones.

>NA|TRBV11-2|TRBJ2-7|NA
TGTGCCAGCAGCTTGAAGGGAGGCTTGGGGGAGCAGTACTTC
CASSLKGGLGEQYF
>NA|TRBV10-3|TRBJ1-5|TRBD1
TGTGCCATCAGTGATTCGGACAGGGGAGAGGGGCAGCCCCAGCATTTT
CAISDSDRGEGQPQHF
>NA|TRBV6-1|TRBJ1-1|NA
TGTGCCACCGTCGGACTCCTTAACACTGAAGCTTTCTTT
CATVGLLNTEAFF
>NA|TRBV5-1|TRBJ2-3|NA
TGCGCCAGCAGCTTGGACTATTACACAGATACGCAGTATTTT
CASSLDYYTDTQYF
>few|TRBV11-3|TRBJ2-7|NA
TGTGCCAGCAGCTTAGTCACCCTTCGCGAGCAGTACTTC
CASSLVTLREQYF
>NA|TRBV11-3|TRBJ2-1|TRBD2
TGTGCCAGCAGCTTCGAGCGGGACCTCTCCTACAATGAGCAGTTCTTC
CASSFERDLSYNEQFF
>NA|TRBV27|TRBJ1-6|NA
TGTGCCAGCAGAGAATCCGGTAGTTCACCCCTCCACTTT
CASRESGSSPLHF
>few|TRBV5-6|TRBJ1-5|TRBD1
TGTGCCAGCAGCTCCGGACAGGGGAGACAGCCCCAGCATTTT
CASSSGQGRQPQHF
>NA|TRBV5-1|TRBJ2-5|NA
TGCGCCAGCAGCTTGACGGGAGCGCAAGAGACCCAGTACTTC
CASSLTGAQETQYF
>NA|TRBV7-9|TRBJ2-3|TRBD2
TGTGCCAGCAGCCGGGGACTAGCGGGAGGAACAGATACGCAGTATTTT
CASSRGLAGGTDTQYF
>once|TRBV2|TRBJ2-2|TRBD2
TGTGCCAGCAAGGCGGGAGGGCCCGCCGGGGAGCTGTTTTTT
CASKAGGPAGELFF
>NA|TRBV15|TRBJ1-2|NA
TGTGCCACCAGCAGAGATCTTGGGCCGGAGGGCGGCTACACCTTC
CATSRDLGPEGGYTF
>NA|TRBV5-1|TRBJ2-2|NA
TGCGCCAGCAGCCTCCAGATCCAGGCCGGGGAGCTGTTTTTT
CASSLQIQAGELFF
>NA|TRBV5-1|TRBJ2-5|TRBD2
TGCGCCAGCAGCTTACTAGCGGGGGGACAAGAGACCCAGTACTTC
CASSLLAGGQETQYF
>NA|TRBV7-9|TRBJ2-2|TRBD2
TGTGCCAGCAGCTCACCGGGGGGGGGTTTCACCGGGGAGCTGTTTTTT
CASSSPGGGFTGELFF
>NA|TRBV5-6|TRBJ1-2|NA
TGTGCCAGCAGCACCAACAGGGACCCTATCTATGGCTACACCTTC
CASSTNRDPIYGYTF
>NA|TRBV19|TRBJ2-1|NA
TGTGCCAGTAGATCCCCTGTAGAGCAGTTCTTC
CASRSPVEQFF
>NA|TRBV11-2|TRBJ2-2|NA
TGTGCCAGCAGCTTAGGGCAATTCGGGGAGCTGTTTTTT
CASSLGQFGELFF
>NA|TRBV5-4|TRBJ2-1|TRBD2
TGTGCCAGCAGCTTGGACGCTAGCGGGGGCAATGAGCAGTTCTTC
CASSLDASGGNEQFF
>NA|TRBV2|TRBJ2-1|TRBD2
TGTGCCAGCAGTTCTAGCGGGAGCAAGTATGATGAGCAGTTCTTC
CASSSSGSKYDEQFF
>NA|TRBV30|TRBJ1-1|NA
TGTGCCTGGGGTAGGTATGGGACTGAAGCTTTCTTT
CAWGRYGTEAFF
>NA|TRBV2|TRBJ2-6|NA
TGTGCCAGCAGCGGGGTTGGGGCCAACGTCCTGACTTTC
CASSGVGANVLTF
>once|TRBV30|TRBJ2-7|TRBD2
TGTGCCTGGAGTGTACAAGGTGGGGGGGGAGAGCAGTACTTC
CAWSVQGGGGEQYF
>NA|TRBV11-2|TRBJ2-7|NA
TGTGCCAGCAGGTCGAGAGACTACCCCTCTGAGCAGTACTTC
CASRSRDYPSEQYF
>NA|TRBV7-2|TRBJ2-1|NA
TGTGCCAGCAGCTTAGTTGAAGGGTCGTGGAATGAGCAGTTCTTC
CASSLVEGSWNEQFF
>NA|TRBV11-2|TRBJ2-5|TRBD1
TGTGCCAGCAGCCCTGACAGGGGGGAGACCCAGTACTTC
CASSPDRGETQYF
>NA|TRBV5-1|TRBJ2-5|TRBD1
TGCGCCAGCAGCTCAGGGACAGAACCTAGGGAGACCCAGTACTTC
CASSSGTEPRETQYF
>NA|TRBV9|TRBJ1-2|TRBD1
TGTGCCAGCAGCGTGGGGACAGGGATCAACTATGGCTACACCTTC
CASSVGTGINYGYTF
>few|TRBV10-3|TRBJ2-5|NA
TGTGCCATCAGTGAGAGTGAGGAAGAGACCCAGTACTTC
CAISESEEETQYF
>NA|TRBV18|TRBJ2-5|NA
TGTGCCAGCTCACCGTCAGAAGAGACCCAGTACTTC
CASSPSEETQYF
>NA|TRBV7-2|TRBJ2-2|TRBD2
TGTGCCAGCAACTACCGGGGGGCCGGGGAGCTGTTTTTT
CASNYRGAGELFF
>NA|TRBV6-6|TRBJ2-2|NA
TGTGCCAGCGGAGGCGGGTCCACCGGGGAGCTGTTTTTT
CASGGGSTGELFF
>once|TRBV10-2|TRBJ2-2|NA
TGCGCCAGCAGTGATGGGTTCGGGGTAGGCGGGGAGCTGTTTTTT
CASSDGFGVGGELFF
>NA|TRBV6-6|TRBJ1-2|TRBD1
TGTGCCAGCAGTCCAGGGGGGAGCTATGGCTACACCTTC
CASSPGGSYGYTF
>NA|TRBV13|TRBJ1-4|NA
TGTGCCAGCCGCTCCTGGGGGGCGAAGGAAAAACTGTTTTTT
CASRSWGAKEKLFF
>NA|TRBV6-6|TRBJ2-7|NA
TGTGCCAGCAGCCCGGACAAATCCTACGAGCAGTACTTC
CASSPDKSYEQYF
>few|TRBV5-6|TRBJ2-5|NA
TGTGCCAGCAGTCCTGCCTACCAAGAGACCCAGTACTTC
CASSPAYQETQYF
>NA|TRBV7-2|TRBJ2-5|NA
TGTGCCAGCAGCTTAGGCCCGGGGGCCCTCCAAGAGACCCAGTACTTC
CASSLGPGALQETQYF
>few|TRBV6-5|TRBJ2-5|TRBD1
TGTGCCAGCAGCGGGACAGGGAACCAAGAGACCCAGTACTTC
CASSGTGNQETQYF
>NA|TRBV18|TRBJ2-1|NA
TGTGCCAGCTCACCAAGTTTGGCAACCCACCCTTCCAATGAGCAGTTCTTC
CASSPSLATHPSNEQFF
>NA|TRBV25-1|TRBJ2-1|NA
TGTGCCAGCAGTGAGGTAAGGGGGGGCTCCAATGAGCAGTTCTTC
CASSEVRGGSNEQFF
>once|TRBV30|TRBJ2-7|NA
TGTGCCTGGAGTGTCATCCCCAGGGCCTACGAGCAGTACTTC
CAWSVIPRAYEQYF
>NA|TRBV5-4|TRBJ1-2|NA
TGTGCCAGCAGTTCTCCCGGGACACCTTCCTATGGCTACACCTTC
CASSSPGTPSYGYTF
>NA|TRBV7-8|TRBJ2-7|NA
TGTGCCAGCAGCTTAGGACAGCTTTACGAGCAGTACTTC
CASSLGQLYEQYF
>NA|TRBV7-6|TRBJ2-1|TRBD2
TGTGCCAGCAGCCTCCGAGCGGGGCCCTCCTACAATGAGCAGTTCTTC
CASSLRAGPSYNEQFF
>NA|TRBV19|TRBJ2-3|NA
TGTGCCAGTAGTATAACCATAAAGGGAGACGATACGCAGTATTTT
CASSITIKGDDTQYF
>NA|TRBV9|TRBJ2-7|TRBD1
TGTGCCAGCAGCGTAGCTTCTCCAGGACAGGGTTACGAGCAGTACTTC
CASSVASPGQGYEQYF
>few|TRBV6-6|TRBJ1-5|NA
TGTGCCAGCAGCAGAGGGACAATTAGCAATCAGCCCCAGCATTTT
CASSRGTISNQPQHF
>NA|TRBV7-2|TRBJ2-1|NA
TGTGCCAGCAGTTCTTACAGTGAGCAGTTCTTC
CASSSYSEQFF
>once|TRBV6-5|TRBJ1-1|NA
TGTGCCGGTTCGGCGCTGATGAACACTGAAGCTTTCTTT
CAGSALMNTEAFF
>NA|TRBV15|TRBJ1-2|NA
TGTGCCACCAGCAGAGACAGGGTCGCTAACTATGGCTACACCTTC
CATSRDRVANYGYTF
>NA|TRBV11-2|TRBJ1-1|NA
TGTGCCAGCAGCCAGGGGACTTTTTTAACGGCTTTCTTT
CASSQGTFLTAFF